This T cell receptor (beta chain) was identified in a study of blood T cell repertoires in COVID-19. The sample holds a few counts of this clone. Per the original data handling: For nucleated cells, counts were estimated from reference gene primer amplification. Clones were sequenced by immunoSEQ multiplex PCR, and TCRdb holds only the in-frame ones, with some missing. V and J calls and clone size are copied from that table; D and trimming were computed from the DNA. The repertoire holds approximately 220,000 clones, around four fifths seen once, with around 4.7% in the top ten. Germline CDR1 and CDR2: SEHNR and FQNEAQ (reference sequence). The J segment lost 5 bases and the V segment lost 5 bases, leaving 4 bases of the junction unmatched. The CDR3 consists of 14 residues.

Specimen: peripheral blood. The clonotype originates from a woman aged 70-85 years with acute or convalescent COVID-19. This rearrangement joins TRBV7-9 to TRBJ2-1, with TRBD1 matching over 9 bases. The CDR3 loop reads CASSPGTGNNEQFF. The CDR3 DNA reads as TGTGCCAGCAGCCCCGGGACAGGGAACAATGAGCAGTTCTTC.